The sequence of this T cell receptor (beta chain) was determined in a study of blood T cells in healthy people across ages. With a J-beta primer mix and a sample-barcoded 5' primer, a second PCR ran about 7 to 11 cycles. Every individual sample yielded 2.5 million or more paired-end reads (each containing CDR3). One entry per CDR3 protein, called by TCRdb with MiXCR from the 5' RACE reads. Altogether some 1.5 million distinct CDR3 sequences are present, over 25% being singletons, with the ten largest covering 7.7%. This CDR3 comprises 14 residues. CDR1 is MGHRA and CDR2 is YSYEKL in the germline V gene. V shed 4 bases and J 11 bases; nucleotides not matched to a gene: 9. Study-wide results and limits: Unknown donor CMV status possibly confounded expanded clonotype changes.

Turning to this clonotype: The target antigen is unknown.

Each donor supplied 8 to 10 milliliters of peripheral blood. The chain combines TRBV4-1 with TRBJ2-3; 10 bases line up with TRBD2. Sequenced: blood. The source is a woman in her twenties or thirties in good health. The CDR3 DNA reads TGCGCCAGCAGCCCTAGCGGGGGACCGGAGGGGCAGTATTTT. This sequence encodes CASSPSGGPEGQYF.